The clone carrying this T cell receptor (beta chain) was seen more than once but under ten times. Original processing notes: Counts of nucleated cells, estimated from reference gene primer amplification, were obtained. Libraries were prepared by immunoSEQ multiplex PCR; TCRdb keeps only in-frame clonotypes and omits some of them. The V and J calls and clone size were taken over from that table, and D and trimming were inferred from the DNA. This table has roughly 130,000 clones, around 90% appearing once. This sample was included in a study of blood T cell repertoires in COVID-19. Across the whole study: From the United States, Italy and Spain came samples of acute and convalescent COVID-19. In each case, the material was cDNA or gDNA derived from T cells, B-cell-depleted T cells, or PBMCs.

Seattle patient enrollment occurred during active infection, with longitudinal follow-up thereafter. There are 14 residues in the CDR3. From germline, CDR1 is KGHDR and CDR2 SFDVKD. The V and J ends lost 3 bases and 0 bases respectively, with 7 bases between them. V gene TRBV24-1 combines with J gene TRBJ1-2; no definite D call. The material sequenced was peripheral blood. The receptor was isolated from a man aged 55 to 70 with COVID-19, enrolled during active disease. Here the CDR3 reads CATSDATSNYGYTF. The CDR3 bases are TGTGCCACCAGTGATGCTACCTCTAACTATGGCTACACCTTC.